One sample yielded the 24 T cell receptor beta chains listed below, sequenced in a study of CD8 T cells in Susac syndrome. Random hexamers were used to reverse transcribe about 0.45 to 1 ug of RNA. TCRdb independently ran MiXCR on the immunoSEQ multiplex PCR reads; one entry per CDR3 protein. The table has 150,000 to 200,000 distinct CDR3 sequences, roughly 94% seen once; the top ten hold approximately 0.094%. Sequencing input: CD4+ T cells from PBMCs. The receptor source for this set is a human donor with multiple sclerosis.

V is TRBV19 and J is TRBJ2-2; 11 bases align to TRBD2. Germline CDR1 is LNHDA and CDR2 is SQIVND (reference sequence). V dropped 6 bases and J dropped 3; count of bases not matched to a gene: 9. The CDR3 spans 17 residues. DNA for the CDR3: TGTGCCAGTAGCCCTTCGACTAGCGGGACACACACCGGGGAGCTGTTTTTT. Protein product: CASSPSTSGTHTGELFF.

The chain links TRBV20-1 to TRBJ1-4; the D gene is possibly TRBD1 (5 bases). This CDR3 is built from 12 residues. V lost 8 bases and J 4 bases, leaving 11 bases between the germline ends. The germline V gene encodes CDR1 DFQATT and CDR2 SNEGSKA (reference sequence). The CDR3 DNA reads as TGCAGTCCCGGAGGGGTTAATGAAAAACTGTTTTTT. It codes for CSPGGVNEKLFF.

This chain joins TRBV18 and TRBJ1-4; D ambiguous. There are 14 residues in the CDR3. Germline V gives CDR1 KGHSH, CDR2 LQKENI. Trimming cost V 3 bases and J 3 bases, with 8 bases left between them. The CDR3 coding sequence is TGTGCCAGCTCACCTCAGGAGGCTAATGAAAAACTGTTTTTT. This encodes CASSPQEANEKLFF.

This chain joins TRBV5-1 and TRBJ1-5; perhaps TRBD1 as D (5 bases). CDR3 length equals 14 residues. V dropped 3 bases and J dropped 3 bases, with 10 bases sitting between them. Germline CDR1 and CDR2: SGHRS and YFSETQ. CDR3 amino acids: CASSSGGDNQPQHF. The CDR3 bases are TGCGCCAGCAGCTCCGGGGGGGACAATCAGCCCCAGCATTTT.

This chain joins TRBV10-2 and TRBJ2-1; 10 nucleotides line up with TRBD2. From germline, CDR1 is WSHSY and CDR2 SAAADI. The CDR3 extends over 16 amino acids. Trimming at V came to 3 bases and at J to 6 bases, leaving 8 bases not matched to a gene. The DNA for the CDR3 is TGCGCCAGCAGTGATGTTGCCAGCGGGAGGGCCAATGAGCAGTTCTTC. Translated: CASSDVASGRANEQFF.

This rearrangement joins TRBV27 to TRBJ2-7; 7 positions agree with TRBD1. The trim removed 6 bases at V and 0 bases at J, leaving 8 bases unmatched. Per the germline V gene, CDR1 is MNHEY and CDR2 is SMNVEV (reference sequence). The CDR3 consists of 15 residues. CDR3 loop: CASRRAGTVSYEQYF. In DNA form, the CDR3 reads TGTGCCAGCAGGAGAGCCGGGACAGTCTCCTACGAGCAGTACTTC.

The V call is TRBV5-1, the J call TRBJ2-7; no clear D. The CDR3 runs 13 residues. CDR1 and CDR2 from the germline V gene are SGHRS and YFSETQ. The germline V and J ends were trimmed by 2 bases and 2 bases, with 8 bases remaining between them. CDR3 protein: CASSFDGTYEQYF. CDR3 bases: TGCGCCAGCAGCTTTGACGGCACCTACGAGCAGTACTTC.

The rearrangement joins TRBV4-3 to TRBJ1-5, with 7 bases identical to TRBD1. V was pared by 0 bases and J by 7 bases, with 6 bases of the junction left unmatched. This CDR3 is built from 15 residues. CDR1 and CDR2 from the germline V gene are LGHNA and YSLEER. CDR3 sequence (DNA): TGCGCCAGCAGCCAAGAAACAGGGGTGGGGCAGCCCCAGCATTTT. Translated: CASSQETGVGQPQHF.

The V and J genes are TRBV2 and TRBJ1-2; the match to TRBD1 covers 10 bases. Germline CDR1 and CDR2: SNHLY and FYNNEI. Trimming took 6 bases from V and 7 from J; bases not matched to a gene: 5. CDR3 length: 13 residues. For the CDR3, the DNA is TGTGCCAGCAGGCCGGGACAGGGGTTTGGCTACACCTTC. This translates into CASRPGQGFGYTF.

This clonotype was observed a single time. The chain carries TRBV4-1 and TRBJ1-2, with D maybe TRBD1 (5 bases). Trimming removed 0 bases from V and 6 bases from J, with 17 bases in between. Germline CDR1 MGHRA, CDR2 YSYEKL. The CDR3 runs 16 residues. CDR3 nucleotide sequence: TGCGCCAGCAGCCAAGAAGGGGTCCCGTGGGAGGATGGCTACACCTTC. Protein sequence: CASSQEGVPWEDGYTF.

J is TRBJ2-4 and V is TRBV18; D not certain. The CDR3 totals 15 residues. Trimming shortened V by 0 bases and J by 0 bases, and 6 bases separated the two germline ends. CDR1 KGHSH and CDR2 LQKENI come from the germline V gene. CDR3 DNA: TGTGCCAGCTCACCACCGGAAATAGCCAAAAACATTCAGTACTTC. It translates to CASSPPEIAKNIQYF. The complete variable domain, with remaining parts taken from reference TRBV18 and TRBJ2-4, reads NAGVMQNPRHLVRRRGQEARLRCSPMKGHSHVYWYRQLPEEGLKFMVYLQKENIIDESGMPKERFSAEFPKEGPSILRIQQVVRGDSAAYFCASSPPEIAKNIQYFGAGTRLSVL.

V is TRBV9 and J is TRBJ2-5; 8 nucleotides match TRBD2. The CDR3 runs 15 residues. The trim removed 6 bases at V and 5 bases at J, leaving 12 bases unmatched. Germline loops: CDR1 SGDLS, CDR2 YYNGEE. The CDR3 sequence: CASTKTGGRLETQYF. The CDR3 DNA reads TGTGCCAGCACTAAAACGGGGGGGCGGTTGGAGACCCAGTACTTC.

The rearrangement uses TRBV29-1 and TRBJ1-1; 7 positions agree with TRBD1. CDR3 length equals 13 residues. After removal of 7 bases from V and 0 bases from J, the junction contained 5 bases not matched to a gene. From germline, CDR1 is SQVTM and CDR2 ANQGSEA. This chain's CDR3 is CSGEGQVNTEAFF. The CDR3 region has the DNA TGCAGCGGGGAAGGACAGGTGAACACTGAAGCTTTCTTT.

Only a few counts were recorded for this clonotype. V gene TRBV29-1 combines with J gene TRBJ2-7; 11 bases are shared with TRBD2. V shed 7 bases, J shed 9 bases, and the junction held 11 bases outside the gene matches. The CDR3 contains 13 residues. CDR1 and CDR2 (germline): SQVTM, ANQGSEA. DNA of the CDR3: TGCAGCGCCGGGGTTCTAGCGGGAGGTGGGCAGTACTTC. Translating it yields CSAGVLAGGGQYF.

The chain has TRBV13 and TRBJ2-1; D unresolved. Germline lookup yields CDR1 PRHDT and CDR2 FYEKMQ (reference sequence). The CDR3 has 13 amino acids. Trimming removed 2 bases at V and 6 bases at J, with 8 bases between. The CDR3 nucleotides are TGTGCCAGCAGCTTACCGCAGCCCAATGAGCAGTTCTTC. Its protein product is CASSLPQPNEQFF.

In DNA, the CDR3 is TGTGCCAGCAGCTTAGCGCTAGGACAGGGGGACTCTGAAGCTTTCTTT. This sequence encodes CASSLALGQGDSEAFF. The chain uses TRBV7-9 and TRBJ1-1, with TRBD1 matching over 10 bases. V trimming: 0 bases; J trimming: 6 bases; junction bases outside the gene matches: 7. This CDR3 contains 16 residues. Germline CDR1 is SEHNR and CDR2 is FQNEAQ (reference sequence).

The chain carries TRBV9 and TRBJ1-1, with D perhaps matching TRBD1 (6 bases). V was clipped by 2 bases and J by 4 bases, with 18 bases between them. The CDR3 is made up of 16 amino acids. CDR1 and CDR2 (germline): SGDLS, YYNGEE. CDR3 nucleotide sequence: TGTGCCAGCAGCGTCACAGGGTGGCAGGGAGGCACTGAAGCTTTCTTT. Protein product: CASSVTGWQGGTEAFF. Based on the CDR3 plus reference TRBV9 and TRBJ1-1, the full variable domain is DSGVTQTPKHLITATGQRVTLRCSPRSGDLSVYWYQQSLDQGLQFLIQYYNGEERAKGNILERFSAQQFPDLHSELNLSSLELGDSALYFCASSVTGWQGGTEAFFGQGTRLTVV.

The V call is TRBV4-1, the J call TRBJ2-7, with TRBD1 matching over 8 bases. The V and J ends lost 1 base and 6 bases, in that order; junction bases with no gene match: 17. The CDR3 has 18 residues. Germline assignment: CDR1 MGHRA and CDR2 YSYEKL. CDR3 DNA sequence: TGCGCCAGCAGCCAAGGAAGGGCTCGGTGGGACAGGTACTCCGAGCAGTACTTC. Its protein is CASSQGRARWDRYSEQYF.

The V gene is TRBV7-2, the J gene TRBJ2-1; weak D call: TRBD2 (5 bases). Germline CDR1 reads SGHTA; CDR2 reads FQGNSA. The CDR3 extends over 13 amino acids. The germline V and J ends were trimmed by 2 bases and 7 bases, with 9 bases remaining between them. In DNA form, the CDR3 reads TGTGCCAGCAGCTTATCTCCGGGGAATGAGCAGTTCTTC. It codes for CASSLSPGNEQFF. Full variable domain (rest looked up from reference TRBV7-2 and TRBJ2-1): GAGVSQSPSNKVTEKGKDVELRCDPISGHTALYWYRQSLGQGLEFLIYFQGNSAPDKSGLPSDRFSAERTGGSVSTLTIQRTQQEDSAVYLCASSLSPGNEQFFGPGTRLTVL.

The chain recombines TRBV29-1 with TRBJ2-3, with 10 bases identical to TRBD2. Germline CDR1 is SQVTM and CDR2 is ANQGSEA. The CDR3 consists of 15 residues. V shed 6 bases and J 3 bases; nucleotides not matched to a gene: 9. The CDR3 loop is CSVTGGSGGTDTQYF. CDR3 coding DNA: TGCAGCGTAACCGGGGGTAGCGGGGGGACAGATACGCAGTATTTT.

The chain is built from TRBV5-1 and TRBJ2-1; tentative D call: TRBD2 (6 bases). CDR1 is SGHRS, CDR2 YFSETQ, per germline. The CDR3 loop spans 18 amino acids. Trimming removed 0 bases from V and 0 bases from J, with 16 bases in between. The CDR3 spells CASSLGRVDRLSYNEQFF. The CDR3 bases are TGCGCCAGCAGCTTGGGGAGGGTAGACCGTCTCTCCTACAATGAGCAGTTCTTC. The whole variable domain, filled in from reference TRBV5-1 and TRBJ2-1, reads KAGVTQTPRYLIKTRGQQVTLSCSPISGHRSVSWYQQTPGQGLQFLFEYFSETQRNKGNFPGRFSGRQFSNSRSEMNVSTLELGDSALYLCASSLGRVDRLSYNEQFFGPGTRLTVL.

This sequence joins TRBV11-2 and TRBJ1-2, with D possibly matching TRBD1 (6 bases). The CDR3 has 14 amino acids. Trimming stripped 6 bases from V and 7 bases from J, with 18 bases between. The germline V gene has CDR1 SGHAT and CDR2 FQNNGV. The CDR3 nucleotides read TGTGCCAGCAGAAATCCCCGGGACACTCCTGGCTACACCTTC. Amino acids: CASRNPRDTPGYTF.

The V gene is TRBV5-6, the J gene TRBJ2-3; D remains unclear. V gave up 2 bases and J gave up 5 bases, with 9 bases separating them. Per germline, CDR1 SGHDT and CDR2 YYEEEE. This CDR3 has 13 amino acids. CDR3 DNA: TGTGCCAGCAGCTTCGCGGATGGAGATACGCAGTATTTT. It encodes CASSFADGDTQYF. The full variable domain, in which reference TRBV5-6 and TRBJ2-3 provide the parts outside the CDR3, is DAGVTQSPTHLIKTRGQQVTLRCSPKSGHDTVSWYQQALGQGPQFIFQYYEEEERQRGNFPDRFSGHQFPNYSSELNVNALLLGDSALYLCASSFADGDTQYFGPGTRLTVL.

V and J are TRBV5-6 and TRBJ1-2; possibly TRBD1 for D (5 bases). Germline V gene sequence: CDR1 SGHDT, CDR2 YYEEEE. The CDR3 is 15 amino acids. V was cut by 2 bases and J by 1 base, with 12 bases left in between. The CDR3: CASSFPTALNYGYTF. Written as DNA, the CDR3 is TGTGCCAGCAGCTTCCCGACAGCCCTTAACTATGGCTACACCTTC.